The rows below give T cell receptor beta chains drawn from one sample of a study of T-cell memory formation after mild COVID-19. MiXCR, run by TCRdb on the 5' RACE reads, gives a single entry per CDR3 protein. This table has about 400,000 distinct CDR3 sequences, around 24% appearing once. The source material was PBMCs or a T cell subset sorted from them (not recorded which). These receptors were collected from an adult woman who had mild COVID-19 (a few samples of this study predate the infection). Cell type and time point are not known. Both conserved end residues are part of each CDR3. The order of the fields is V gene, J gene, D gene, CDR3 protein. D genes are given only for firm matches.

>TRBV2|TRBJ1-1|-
CASSEAIGGNRAKNTEAFF
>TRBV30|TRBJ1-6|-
CAWGTQGNSPLHF
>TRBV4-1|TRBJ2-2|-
CASSQATGTGELFF
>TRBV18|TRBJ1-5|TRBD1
CASSFRGRNQPQHF
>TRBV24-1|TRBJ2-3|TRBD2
CATSDRSSGSRDTQYF
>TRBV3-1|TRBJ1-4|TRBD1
CASSLRQGKRVF
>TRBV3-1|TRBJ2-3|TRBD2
CASSRLAGLNTDTQYF
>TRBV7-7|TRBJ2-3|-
CASSPVRGTDTQYF
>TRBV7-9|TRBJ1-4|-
CASSQPFEEKLFF
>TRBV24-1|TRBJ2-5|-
CATSDLRAEETQYF
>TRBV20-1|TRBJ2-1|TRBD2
CSAPGLGNNEQFF
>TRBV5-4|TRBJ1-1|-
CASSPRLTDGEAFF
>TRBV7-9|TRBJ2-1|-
CASSLPTTTNEQFF
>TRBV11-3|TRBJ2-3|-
CASSTGEGTDTQYF
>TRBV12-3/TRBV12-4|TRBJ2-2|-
CASSLTAGSTGELFF
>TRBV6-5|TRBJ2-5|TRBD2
CASSYSSMTSGDGTQYF
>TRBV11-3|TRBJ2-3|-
CASSNREQADTQYF
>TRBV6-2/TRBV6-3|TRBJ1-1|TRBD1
CATLVGTGNTEAFF
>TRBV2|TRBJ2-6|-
CASSEQDNVLTF
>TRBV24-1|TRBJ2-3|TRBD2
CATSDPALADTDTQYF
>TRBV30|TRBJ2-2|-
CAWSGEGVKNTGELFF
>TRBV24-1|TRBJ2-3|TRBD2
CATSDLKTSGSTDTQYF
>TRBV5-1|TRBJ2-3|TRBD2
CASSIGTSGVTDTQYF
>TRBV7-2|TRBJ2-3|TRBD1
CASSQRTGGTDTQYF
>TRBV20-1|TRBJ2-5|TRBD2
CSAPKGLAGVGQETQYF
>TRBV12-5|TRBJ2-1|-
CASGFRPWGSYNEQFF
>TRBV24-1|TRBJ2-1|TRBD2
CATSDSIAGVHNEQFF
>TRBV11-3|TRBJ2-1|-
CASSLIQGGLGEQFF
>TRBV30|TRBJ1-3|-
CAWSGTYSGNTIYF
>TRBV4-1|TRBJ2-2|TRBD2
CASSQPLGGSFTGELFF
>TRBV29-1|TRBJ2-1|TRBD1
CSVWGQGIDEQFF
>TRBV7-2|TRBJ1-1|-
CASSQRTGNTEAFF
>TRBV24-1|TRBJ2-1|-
CATSDARTRDNEQFF
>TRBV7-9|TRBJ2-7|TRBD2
CASSSSGRPYEQYF
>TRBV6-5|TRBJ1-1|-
CASSYSSSSTIEAFF
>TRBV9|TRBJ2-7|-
CASSVGPAGTEQYF
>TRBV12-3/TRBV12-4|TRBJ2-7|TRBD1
CASLGQGNDEQYF
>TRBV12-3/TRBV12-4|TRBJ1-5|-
CASSFGGAGNQPQHF
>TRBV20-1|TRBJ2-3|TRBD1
CSAREAGQGWGTQYF
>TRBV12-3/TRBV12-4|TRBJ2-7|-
CASSLLGVAYEQYF
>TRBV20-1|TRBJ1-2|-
CSARDPRGYGYTF
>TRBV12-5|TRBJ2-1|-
CASGFSGGEQFF
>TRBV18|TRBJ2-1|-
CASSPQGGNEQFF
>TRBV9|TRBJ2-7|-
CASSVSVTHYEQYF
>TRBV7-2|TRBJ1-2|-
CASSPDRLYGYTF
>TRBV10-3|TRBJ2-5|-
CAIRADQETQYF
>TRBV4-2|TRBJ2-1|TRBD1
CASSRGQGRSNEQFF
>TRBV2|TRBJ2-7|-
CASSSNPRGPNEYEQYF